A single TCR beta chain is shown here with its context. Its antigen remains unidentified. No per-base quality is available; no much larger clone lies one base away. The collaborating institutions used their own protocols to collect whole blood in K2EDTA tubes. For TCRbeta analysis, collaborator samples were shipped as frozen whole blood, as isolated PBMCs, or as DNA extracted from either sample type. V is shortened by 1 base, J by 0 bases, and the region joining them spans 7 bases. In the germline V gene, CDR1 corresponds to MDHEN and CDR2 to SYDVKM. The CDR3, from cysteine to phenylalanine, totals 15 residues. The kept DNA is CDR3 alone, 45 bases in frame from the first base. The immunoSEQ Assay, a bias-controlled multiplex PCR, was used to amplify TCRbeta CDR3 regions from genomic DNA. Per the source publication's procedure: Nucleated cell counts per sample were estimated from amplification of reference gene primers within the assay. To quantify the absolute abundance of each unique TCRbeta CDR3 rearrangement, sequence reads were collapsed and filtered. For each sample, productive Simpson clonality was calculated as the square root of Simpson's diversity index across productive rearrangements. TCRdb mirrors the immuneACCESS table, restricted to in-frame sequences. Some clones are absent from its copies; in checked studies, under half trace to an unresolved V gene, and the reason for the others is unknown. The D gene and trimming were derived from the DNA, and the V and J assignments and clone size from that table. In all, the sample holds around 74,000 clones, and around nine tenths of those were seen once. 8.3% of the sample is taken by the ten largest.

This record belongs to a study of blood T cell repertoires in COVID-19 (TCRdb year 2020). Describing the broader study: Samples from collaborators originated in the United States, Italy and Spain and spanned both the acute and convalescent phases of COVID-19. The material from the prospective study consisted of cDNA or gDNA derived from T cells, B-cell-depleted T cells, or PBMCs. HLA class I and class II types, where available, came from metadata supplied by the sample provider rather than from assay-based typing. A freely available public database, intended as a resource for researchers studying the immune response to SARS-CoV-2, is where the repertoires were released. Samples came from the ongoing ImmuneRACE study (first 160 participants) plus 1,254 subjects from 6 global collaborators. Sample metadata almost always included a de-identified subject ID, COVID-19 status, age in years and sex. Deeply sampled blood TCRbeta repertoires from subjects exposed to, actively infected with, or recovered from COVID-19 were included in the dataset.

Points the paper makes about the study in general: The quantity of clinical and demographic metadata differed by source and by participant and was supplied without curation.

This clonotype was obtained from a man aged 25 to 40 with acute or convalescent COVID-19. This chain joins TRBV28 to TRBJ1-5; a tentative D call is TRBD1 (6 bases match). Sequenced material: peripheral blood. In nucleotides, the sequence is TGTGCCAGCAGTTTATCAGGGGATAGCAATCAGCCCCAGCATTTT. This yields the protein CASSLSGDSNQPQHF.